This T cell receptor beta chain was sequenced during a study of cytomegalovirus exposure and HLA in healthy donors (dated by TCRdb to between 2016 and 2019). A note on the overall study: An earlier analysis of some 500 of the donors reported approximately 270 Gb of sequence data and about 100 million unique TCR beta sequences from 150 million to 200 million T cells. An early release covering 500 to 750 HLA-typed donors comprised about 300 gigabases of sequencing data and around 80 million unique TCR sequences. Of the 300 to 400 genotyped donors, roughly 85% fell in the genetic ancestry cluster associated with self-reported Caucasian donors. The study was designed to test whether signatures of past pathogen exposure could be identified by cataloging public T cell receptors. The study profiled the T cell repertoires of under 850 subjects by immunosequencing and related them to cytomegalovirus serostatus. In addition to the first cohort of hundreds of subjects, a separate validation cohort of 100 to 150 different subjects was used. To predict cytomegalovirus infection status, the study brought together high-throughput TCR immunosequencing, statistical association of individual TCRs with disease status, and machine learning. A later analysis re-analyzed previously published TCR beta repertoires from 650 to 800 donors and added high-resolution HLA genotyping to study TCR occurrence patterns. In the later analysis, no new phenotypic data were used to find candidate immune exposures; instead, reliance was placed on TCR beta sequences and their occurrence across donors. To decide whether each TCR beta V gene segment behaved as functional or pseudogenic, an earlier analysis of over 500 of the donors relied on high-throughput TCR beta sequencing. Donor age, sex, ethnicity and CMV serostatus were compiled together with the repertoire data. A later genetic analysis used genome-wide SNP genotypes for about three fifths of the 666 donors, treating that subset as a discovery cohort. All discovery cohort repertoires had been generated using a single sequencing platform. HLA typing included class I and class II loci at four-digit resolution. Typing coverage differed by locus: A, B, C, DRB1 and DQB1 were typed in roughly 629-630 donors, DQA1 in approximately 520, DPA1 in 606, and DPB1 in 400 to 480. About five DR-DQ haplotypes were handled as single units for association and clustering, since linkage in the cohort was strong. Among roughly 400 genotyped donors of the cohort, an average of approximately 240,000 unique TCR beta nucleotide sequences was sequenced per donor, of which about 19% were non-productive. Paper-wide results and their limitations: Linkage disequilibrium might explain the correlated functional status among segregating V segments, but an unknown experimental factor could not be excluded. Three of the identified cytomegalovirus-associated TCR beta chains were confirmed in vitro to be specific for cytomegalovirus antigens. For the cohort, immune exposure information was limited to CMV serostatus. A later analysis found that most CMV-associated TCR beta chains appeared HLA-restricted, with HLA associations seemingly driven largely by CMV exposure. Assigning TCR associations to individual alleles was difficult when HLA alleles, especially DR and DQ, strongly co-occurred. According to a later analysis, parvovirus B19, influenza, CMV and Epstein-Barr virus appeared linked to several top co-occurrence clusters. Most TCR sequences were seen in very few donors, while some public TCRs were found in many individuals. In a later analysis, the rate of TCR association differed among HLA loci, with DRB1 alleles having the most associated TCRs and HLA-C alleles having the fewest. Because HLA typing was unavailable for some donors at each locus, only the typed subset was used in association tests. Sequencing depth was assumed to be roughly uniform across donors in the presence/absence analyses, though that assumption may not hold. In a later analysis, HLA-associated TCR beta chains were found to be more clonally expanded and to have lower generation probabilities than equally common non-associated chains. The authors suggested that the approach could potentially be extended to other disease states and immunological phenotypes. The study gave a list of some 150 TCR beta chains associated with cytomegalovirus. A later genetic analysis associated a missense DCLRE1C variant with V-gene and J-gene trimming of TCR beta chains, and an independent cohort replicated the association. In a later analysis, some 18,000 TCR beta sequences were associated with specific HLA alleles at a false discovery rate of 0.05. Broadly in line with IMGT annotations, most TCR beta V segments showed up in productive rearrangements about 87% or about 30% of the time in an earlier analysis of around 550 of the donors. Only TCR beta chains were sequenced in this cohort, and the absence of alpha or paired-chain data limited detectable features. A cluster of highly shared sequence variants was judged likely to represent a technical artifact of the sequencing pipeline. In both the original and validation cohorts, the classifier was reported to diagnose cytomegalovirus status with high specificity and sensitivity. A further reported finding was that TCR beta sequences accurately predicted the HLA-A and HLA-B alleles for most subjects in the first cohort. Because counts were too low, roughly 17 rarely observed V segments, including chromosome 9 orphons, were left out of the earlier analysis of approximately 500 of the donors. According to a later genetic analysis, donors in an Asian-associated ancestry cluster had fewer N-insertions in productive TCRs than the approximately 690-donor mean.

In total, just over 650 healthy bone marrow donors made up the cohort. At the time of sampling, every cohort member was nominally healthy, though immune exposures that went unrecorded were likely present. The donor was CMV seronegative and belonged to the group of approximately 320 seronegative cohort members. A peripheral blood sample was provided by each donor, and peripheral blood mononuclear cells were used for TCR beta sequencing. Genomic DNA extraction from the blood cell samples was performed with the Qiagen DNeasy Blood Extraction Kit. In regard to this clone: Its antigen specificity is not known. Per-base quality was not reported, and no clone a single base away is much larger than it.

Receptor libraries were prepared by the immunoSEQ multiplex PCR assay. The multiplex PCR relied on a mix of 60 forward primers for TCR Vbeta segments and 13 reverse primers for TCR Jbeta segments. Amplification of the CDR3 region of rearranged TCR beta genes was performed with a multiplex PCR assay on genomic DNA. Amplified TCR beta libraries were sequenced as 87-base-pair reads on the Illumina HiSeq System. The original pipeline was this. A later analysis tallied about 77 million unique TCR beta chains across the 550 to 850 repertoires, and approximately 11 million of those chains were shared by two or more donors. To remove PCR and sequencing errors, raw reads were error-corrected and collapsed into unique sequences using a nearest-neighbor algorithm that merged closely related sequences. To assign V, D and J gene segments, CDR3 sequences were aligned to IMGT reference sequences. For a sequence to be retained, a match of at least six nucleotides was required to both a V gene segment and a J gene segment. Rearrangements were classified as productive when the CDR3 lacked stop codons and remained in frame with V and J, and all other rearrangements were classified as non-productive. Following IMGT convention, CDR3 was defined as the stretch from the second conserved V-encoded cysteine up to the conserved J-encoded phenylalanine. Sequences without an unambiguous match to a single V gene segment were excluded from the earlier analysis of over 500 of the donors. In an earlier analysis of more than 500 of the donors, a V segment was called functional when productive rearrangements were above 56.7%, and segregating when the standard deviation between donors exceeded 5%. To diagnose cytomegalovirus status from the catalog of TCR beta chain sequences, a statistical classification framework was built. In a later analysis, TCR nucleotide sequences were compared against IMGT/GENE-DB human TR gene sequences so that V and J genes could be assigned. Using the TCRdist pipeline, a later analysis assigned CDR3 sequences along with most-parsimonious VDJ recombination scenarios. A later analysis defined each TCR beta chain by its CDR3 amino acid sequence plus V-gene family, and excluded reads lacking a unique V-gene family. To address suspected cross-contamination and a sequencing artifact, a later analysis removed a few hundred highly shared, low-generation-probability nucleotide sequences. For each public chain, a later analysis derived a clonal expansion index from normalized ranks of inferred template counts within each repertoire. In a later analysis, generation probabilities were computed with a VDJ recombination model fitted to out-of-frame rearrangements, and the resulting probabilities were checked against IGoR. In a later analysis, hypergeometric tests were used to score TCR-TCR, TCR-HLA and TCR-CMV co-occurrence, with a repertoire-size bias correction applied to TCR pairs. To estimate false discovery rates, a later analysis permuted the HLA or CMV assignments 20 times. In a later analysis, co-occurring TCRs were grouped with DBSCAN, and TCRdist sequence similarity was added when clustering was performed within HLA-allele-positive subsets. Repertoires with fewer than 30,000 or more than 120,000 public chains were left out of co-occurrence clustering, as were five repertoires with anomalous nucleotide sharing. TCRdb took this table from immuneACCESS and kept in-frame rearrangements with V and J called. Such tables lack part of the clones; where checked against another copy, unresolved V genes explain under half of the gap, and the rest is unexplained. V and J calls and clone size are those listed in that table; D and trimming were worked out from the DNA. The sample table contains roughly 100,000 clones; only one count was recorded for under 85% of them. Jointly, the top ten make up under 1.5% of the sample.

The sample taken for sequencing was PBMCs. The receptor's source is a man aged 25-40 years in good health and CMV-seronegative.

The DNA reads as follows: TGCAGCGTTGGACTAAACGGAGCAACTAATGAAAAACTGTTTTTT. This yields the protein CSVGLNGATNEKLFF. The sequence joins TRBV29-1 to TRBJ1-4; the D gene cannot be resolved reliably. V is shortened by 4 bases, J by 0 bases, and the region joining them spans 12 bases. From cysteine to phenylalanine, the CDR3 is 15 amino acids long. Just CDR3 DNA is preserved here, 45 bases in frame from base 1. From a lookup of the germline V gene, CDR1 and CDR2 are SQVTM and ANQGSEA.